These T cell receptor beta chains were read from a single sample in a study of blood T cell repertoires in COVID-19. Sequenced by immunoSEQ multiplex PCR; TCRdb stores in-frame clones only, minus some. Here the sample spans tens of thousands of clones, less than 90% being singletons. Specimen: peripheral blood. The receptor set was obtained from a man aged 55-75 years with acute or convalescent COVID-19. Each CDR3 is given with its conserved first and last residue. Each record gives: V gene, D gene, CDR3 length, clone size, J gene, CDR3 DNA, CDR3 protein. The D gene is left open where the match is weak. Rows give clone size only sometimes, using once, few, many, or a class for an expanded clone.

v_call: TRBV7-2
d_call: .
cdr3_length: 13
clone_size: .
j_call: TRBJ2-7
cdr3_nt: TGTGCCAGCAGCTTAGTCCAGTCCTACGAGCAGTACTTC
cdr3_aa: CASSLVQSYEQYF

v_call: TRBV7-4
d_call: .
cdr3_length: 14
clone_size: .
j_call: TRBJ1-5
cdr3_nt: TGTGCCAGCAGCTTAGTGGCTCGGGATCAGCCCCAGCATTTT
cdr3_aa: CASSLVARDQPQHF

v_call: TRBV11-3
d_call: TRBD1
cdr3_length: 18
clone_size: .
j_call: TRBJ1-1
cdr3_nt: TGTGCCAGCAGCTCCCAGGGGGTGTGGGGGGCGTCGGACACTGAAGCTTTCTTT
cdr3_aa: CASSSQGVWGASDTEAFF

v_call: TRBV7-2
d_call: .
cdr3_length: 14
clone_size: .
j_call: TRBJ1-6
cdr3_nt: TGTGCCAGCAGCTCTCTAGGAGTAAATTCACCCCTCCACTTT
cdr3_aa: CASSSLGVNSPLHF

v_call: TRBV10-2
d_call: .
cdr3_length: 13
clone_size: .
j_call: TRBJ1-6
cdr3_nt: TGCGCCAGCAGTGAGATAATTCGTTCACCCCTCCACTTT
cdr3_aa: CASSEIIRSPLHF

v_call: TRBV20-1
d_call: TRBD2
cdr3_length: 16
clone_size: .
j_call: TRBJ2-3
cdr3_nt: TGCAGTGCTAGTACGGGGACTAGCGGGAGGAGGGATACGCAGTATTTT
cdr3_aa: CSASTGTSGRRDTQYF

v_call: TRBV6-5
d_call: TRBD1
cdr3_length: 15
clone_size: once
j_call: TRBJ2-1
cdr3_nt: TGTGCCAGCAGAAATGACAGGGGCTCCTACAATGAGCAGTTCTTC
cdr3_aa: CASRNDRGSYNEQFF

v_call: TRBV5-1
d_call: TRBD2
cdr3_length: 17
clone_size: .
j_call: TRBJ2-5
cdr3_nt: TGCGCCAGCAGCTCCGGGACTAGCGGATCCCAAAGAGAGACCCAGTACTTC
cdr3_aa: CASSSGTSGSQRETQYF

v_call: TRBV24-1
d_call: .
cdr3_length: 16
clone_size: .
j_call: TRBJ2-5
cdr3_nt: TGTGCCACCAGTGACCCTTTTCCCGGCGGTCAAGAGACCCAGTACTTC
cdr3_aa: CATSDPFPGGQETQYF

v_call: TRBV28
d_call: TRBD2
cdr3_length: 14
clone_size: few
j_call: TRBJ2-7
cdr3_nt: TGTGCCAGCACCATAGCGGGTGTCCCCTACGAGCAGTACTTC
cdr3_aa: CASTIAGVPYEQYF